The 31 T cell receptor beta chains below come from one sample, sequenced in a study of identical twins. TCRdb re-analysed the 5' RACE reads in MiXCR, keeping a single row per CDR3 protein. The data contain about 550,000 distinct CDR3 sequences, about 22% of them seen just once; the ten biggest clones take up approximately 0.52%. The sample was also linked to a second study, of yellow fever vaccine responses in identical twins.

The sample was CD4+ T cells sorted from blood. All receptors derive from a woman younger than 30 in good health.

This clonotype showed up many times. The chain recombines TRBV5-1 with TRBJ2-7; TRBD2 agrees at 11 bases. CDR3 length: 15 residues. Germline CDR1 reads SGHRS; CDR2 reads YFSETQ. V lost 0 bases and J lost 4; bases outside the gene matches: 3. The CDR3 sequence: CASSLGGTSGYEQYF. The CDR3 DNA follows: TGCGCCAGCAGCTTGGGAGGGACTAGCGGTTACGAGCAGTACTTC.

This clonotype came up a few times. The V and J genes are TRBV28 and TRBJ1-5, with 8 bases matching TRBD1. This CDR3 is built from 14 residues. The germline V gene encodes CDR1 MDHEN and CDR2 SYDVKM. V lost 8 bases and J lost 9; bases outside the gene matches: 12. The chain's CDR3 is CASRGQGPSWPQHF. The DNA of the CDR3 is TGTGCCAGCCGCGGACAGGGCCCATCCTGGCCCCAGCATTTT.

This clonotype was observed a handful of times. The chain couples TRBV10-3 to TRBJ2-5, with 8 nucleotides matching TRBD2. The CDR3 loop spans 15 amino acids. The junction had 8 bases not matched to a gene; V was cut back by 3 bases and J by 5 bases. Germline V lookup: CDR1 ENHRY, CDR2 SYGVKD. The DNA for the CDR3 is TGTGCCATCAGTGATCCGGGGGGGCCGGGTGAGACCCAGTACTTC. The encoded protein is CAISDPGGPGETQYF.

This clonotype was seen more than once but under ten times. The genes are TRBV29-1 and TRBJ2-2; D not resolved. This CDR3 is built from 13 residues. Trimming took off 3 bases at V and 4 bases at J, with 9 bases between the two ends. Germline CDR1 reads SQVTM; CDR2 reads ANQGSEA. In nucleotides, the CDR3 is TGCAGCGTTGACGGGCAGACCACCGGGGAGCTGTTTTTT. Its protein product is CSVDGQTTGELFF.

This clonotype has a handful of counts. The CDR3 loop is CASSQEVDYNEQFF. The DNA of the CDR3 is TGCGCCAGCAGCCAAGAGGTTGACTACAATGAGCAGTTCTTC. The chain uses TRBV4-1 and TRBJ2-1; no clear D. The CDR3 has 14 amino acids. V was clipped by 0 bases and J by 3 bases, with 6 bases between them. Germline loops: CDR1 MGHRA, CDR2 YSYEKL.

The rearrangement joins TRBV2 to TRBJ2-7, with D uncertain. Trimming pared 3 bases from V and 2 bases from J, leaving 8 bases between. Germline V lookup: CDR1 SNHLY, CDR2 FYNNEI. The CDR3 totals 13 residues. CDR3 residues: CASSDPYPYEQYV. CDR3 coding DNA: TGTGCCAGCAGTGACCCCTATCCCTACGAGCAGTACGTC.

This clonotype was observed a handful of times. J is TRBJ2-7 and V is TRBV2; TRBD2 agrees at 10 bases. Germline V gene sequence: CDR1 SNHLY, CDR2 FYNNEI. This CDR3 spans 14 amino acids. Losses at the gene ends were 4 bases for V and 3 bases for J; bases not matched to a gene: 3. Written as DNA, the CDR3 is TGTGCCAGCAGTGGACTAGCGGGTTTCTACGAGCAGTACTTC. It translates to CASSGLAGFYEQYF.

This clonotype was picked up many times. This sequence joins TRBV24-1 and TRBJ2-3; 7 nucleotides agree with TRBD1. V gave up 4 bases and J gave up 5 bases; unmatched junction bases: 14. The CDR3 runs to 17 residues. Germline CDR1 KGHDR, CDR2 SFDVKD. The CDR3 region is CATSDLTGVGSQDTQYF. CDR3 nucleotide sequence: TGTGCCACCAGTGACCTTACAGGGGTCGGTTCGCAAGATACGCAGTATTTT.

Only a few counts were recorded for this clonotype. The genes are TRBV3-1 and TRBJ1-5; the match to TRBD1 covers 12 bases. Per the germline V gene, CDR1 is LGHDT and CDR2 is YNNKEL (reference sequence). There are 17 residues in the CDR3. V was clipped by 1 base and J by 7 bases; unmatched bases: 8. CDR3 residues: CASSQGRDRGRGQPQHF. For the CDR3, the DNA is TGTGCCAGCAGCCAAGGCCGGGACAGGGGGCGAGGACAGCCCCAGCATTTT.

The chain carries TRBV27 and TRBJ2-7, with TRBD2 matching over 12 bases. The CDR3 runs 14 residues. Trimming removed 5 bases from V and 7 bases from J; junction bases left unmatched: 6. Germline-derived CDR1 and CDR2 are MNHEY and SMNVEV (reference sequence). Here the CDR3 reads CASSRLAGVNEQYF. Written as DNA, the CDR3 is TGTGCCAGCAGTAGACTAGCGGGAGTTAATGAGCAGTACTTC.

This clonotype was observed a handful of times. This chain uses TRBV6-1 with TRBJ2-3, with 8 bases aligning to TRBD2. CDR3 length: 16 residues. J lost 1 base, V lost 6 bases, and 9 bases had no gene match. Per germline, CDR1 MNHNS and CDR2 SASEGT. The DNA for the CDR3 is TGTGCCAGCAGCCGTGGAGCGGGAGTACGCACAGATACGCAGTATTTT. Amino acids: CASSRGAGVRTDTQYF.

This clonotype was found a few times. The chain recombines TRBV19 with TRBJ2-4, with 8 positions matching TRBD2. The CDR3 totals 16 residues. Germline CDR1 LNHDA, CDR2 SQIVND (reference sequence). Losses at the gene ends were 7 bases for V and 0 bases for J; bases not matched to a gene: 8. CDR3 loop: CASIPTSALAKNIQYF. CDR3 sequence (DNA): TGTGCCAGTATCCCGACTAGCGCTCTAGCCAAAAACATTCAGTACTTC.

The genes are TRBV12-3 or TRBV12-4 and TRBJ2-2, with D possibly TRBD1 on 6 matching bases. This CDR3 region has 14 residues. The V gene lost 6 bases and the J gene lost 7 bases, with 15 bases spanning the gap. CDR3 protein: CASRKTMDSGELFF. The CDR3, as DNA: TGTGCCAGCAGAAAAACCATGGACAGCGGGGAGCTGTTTTTT.

This clonotype was seen a single time. The rearrangement uses TRBV7-9 and TRBJ2-7; 8 nucleotides agree with TRBD2. The CDR3 is 13 residues long. Trimming cost V 1 base and J 6 bases; bases outside gene matches: 2. The V gene's germline CDR1 is SEHNR and CDR2 FQNEAQ (reference sequence). The CDR3 DNA is TGTGCCAGCAGCTTAGATCTAGCGGGCGAGCAGTACTTC. Its translation is CASSLDLAGEQYF.

CDR3 DNA: TGTGCCAGCAGCCCCGGACATGGTAGCGAGCAGTACGTC. This translates into CASSPGHGSEQYV. V usage is TRBV5-5 and J usage is TRBJ2-7; D might be TRBD1 (5 bases). V shed 4 bases and J shed 6 bases, with 14 bases lying between them. The germline V gene has CDR1 SGHKS and CDR2 YYEKEE (reference sequence). This CDR3 is built from 13 residues.

The rearrangement joins TRBV7-3 to TRBJ2-2; unclear D gene. Trimming shortened V by 5 bases and J by 6 bases, and 10 bases separated the two germline ends. The CDR3 consists of 13 residues. Looked up from germline, CDR1 is SGHTA and CDR2 is FQGTGA. The CDR3 bases are TGTGCCAGCAGCCCCACAGTTTCCGGGGAGCTGTTTTTT. Translation gives CASSPTVSGELFF.

The chain has TRBV2 and TRBJ2-3; D is possibly TRBD1 or TRBD2 (5 bases each). The germline CDR1 and CDR2 sequences are SNHLY and FYNNEI. The CDR3 loop spans 15 amino acids. V lost 6 bases and J 0 bases, leaving 13 bases between the germline ends. The CDR3 protein is CASSVWGSSTDTQYF. CDR3 nucleotide sequence: TGTGCCAGCAGCGTTTGGGGGTCTAGCACAGATACGCAGTATTTT.

This clonotype was counted a few times. The chain uses TRBV5-1 and TRBJ2-1; TRBD2 agrees at 9 bases. The CDR3 is 16 residues long. Losses at the gene ends were 1 base for V and 6 bases for J; bases not matched to a gene: 8. Germline CDR1 is SGHRS and CDR2 is YFSETQ. The CDR3 is CASSLTVAGVSNEQFF. Here the CDR3 DNA reads TGCGCCAGCAGCTTGACGGTAGCGGGAGTCTCCAATGAGCAGTTCTTC.

The V and J genes are TRBV7-2 and TRBJ2-7; 10 bases are a match to TRBD2. Trimming took 5 bases from V and 4 from J; bases not matched to a gene: 8. CDR1 and CDR2 (germline): SGHTA, FQGNSA. The CDR3 sequence is 15 residues long. The CDR3 sequence: CASSPSLAGAYEQYF. The DNA for the CDR3 is TGTGCCAGCAGCCCTTCCCTAGCGGGAGCTTACGAGCAGTACTTC. The variable domain in full, completed from reference TRBV7-2 and TRBJ2-7, reads GAGVSQSPSNKVTEKGKDVELRCDPISGHTALYWYRQSLGQGLEFLIYFQGNSAPDKSGLPSDRFSAERTGGSVSTLTIQRTQQEDSAVYLCASSPSLAGAYEQYFGPGTRLTVT.

J is TRBJ2-1 and V is TRBV11-1; TRBD2 matches 9 bases. The CDR3 runs to 21 residues. Trimming removed 3 bases from V and 0 bases from J; junction bases left unmatched: 18. Germline values: CDR1 SGHAT, CDR2 FQDESV (reference sequence). The CDR3 sequence: CASSFYRTSVILRVSYNEQFF. The CDR3 DNA reads TGTGCCAGCAGCTTTTATAGGACTAGCGTGATTCTGAGGGTCTCCTACAATGAGCAGTTCTTC.

This clonotype was observed at least ten times. The chain employs TRBV4-1 and TRBJ1-2; 7 bases match TRBD1. Germline values: CDR1 MGHRA, CDR2 YSYEKL. The junction had 13 bases not matched to a gene; V was cut back by 7 bases and J by 2 bases. The CDR3 runs 16 residues. In nucleotides, the CDR3 is TGCGCCAGCACCCCAGGAGGGACAGCCTACAACTATGGCTACACCTTC. This encodes CASTPGGTAYNYGYTF.

This clonotype has a handful of counts. The genes are TRBV12-3 or TRBV12-4 and TRBJ2-2, with TRBD1 as a possible D gene (5 bases). Between the trimmed V and J ends, which lost 3 bases and 4 bases, there was a span of 15 bases. This CDR3 has 16 amino acids. The CDR3 is CASSFRRQMITGELFF. The CDR3 nucleotides read TGTGCCAGCAGTTTTCGAAGACAGATGATCACCGGGGAGCTGTTTTTT.

This clonotype occurred a few times. This sequence joins TRBV6-5 and TRBJ2-7; D not resolved. Trimming left V 0 bases short and J 0 bases short, with 12 bases between. The CDR3 length is 16 residues. Germline V gene lookup returns CDR1 MNHEY and CDR2 SVGAGI. This chain's CDR3 is CASSYSIRKGSYEQYF. DNA for the CDR3: TGTGCCAGCAGTTACTCGATCCGGAAAGGCTCCTACGAGCAGTACTTC.

This clonotype was observed a few times. The J gene is TRBJ2-3, the V gene TRBV29-1; 9 nucleotides agree with TRBD2. J was trimmed by 5 bases and V by 4 bases; bases with no gene match: 7. This CDR3 has 14 residues. Germline loops: CDR1 SQVTM, CDR2 ANQGSEA. The CDR3 DNA is TGCAGCGTTGCTAGCGGGACGGTTGGAGATACGCAGTATTTT. As protein: CSVASGTVGDTQYF.

This clonotype was picked up a small number of times. The V gene is TRBV10-3, the J gene TRBJ1-1, with a tentative D call TRBD1 (5 bases). V was clipped by 10 bases and J by 2 bases, with 17 bases between them. The CDR3 is 14 residues long. The germline V gene encodes CDR1 ENHRY and CDR2 SYGVKD. Here the CDR3 DNA reads TGTGCCAACCGACCCCAGGGCGTAAACACTGAAGCTTTCTTT. Its translation: CANRPQGVNTEAFF.

This clonotype has just a few counts. This chain joins TRBV6-1 and TRBJ2-3; the D gene is possibly TRBD2 (6 bases). V was cut by 8 bases and J by 1 base, with 16 bases left in between. Per the germline V gene, CDR1 is MNHNS and CDR2 is SASEGT. CDR3 size: 15 residues. The CDR3 DNA follows: TGTGCCAGCGGGGACTCCGGGTCCCGCACAGATACGCAGTATTTT. It codes for CASGDSGSRTDTQYF.

This rearrangement joins TRBV20-1 to TRBJ2-1; 9 bases are a match to TRBD2. Trimming cost V 0 bases and J 8 bases; bases outside gene matches: 5. The CDR3 consists of 14 residues. Germline V lookup: CDR1 DFQATT, CDR2 SNEGSKA (reference sequence). This CDR3 is CSAREGTSRDEQFF. In DNA, the CDR3 is TGCAGTGCTAGAGAGGGGACTAGCAGGGATGAGCAGTTCTTC.

V and J are TRBV5-1 and TRBJ1-3; D remains unclear. The CDR3 totals 13 residues. Per the germline V gene, CDR1 is SGHRS and CDR2 is YFSETQ. V shed 0 bases and J shed 7 bases, with 8 bases lying between them. CDR3 in DNA: TGCGCCAGCAGCTTGGGGACGACTAACACCATATATTTT. Its translation: CASSLGTTNTIYF.

V and J are TRBV7-8 and TRBJ2-3; 7 bases are shared with TRBD2. V lost 3 bases to trimming and J lost 6 bases; unmatched junction nucleotides: 3. CDR1 and CDR2 (germline): SGHVS, FQNEAQ. The CDR3 consists of 13 residues. The CDR3 sequence: CASSLTSRDTQYF. CDR3 in DNA: TGTGCCAGCAGCTTGACTAGCCGTGATACGCAGTATTTT.

The chain links TRBV10-3 to TRBJ2-7; D possibly uses TRBD1 or TRBD2 (5 bases each). V lost 10 bases and J 4 bases, leaving 20 bases between the germline ends. This CDR3 is 14 amino acids long. Germline CDR1 reads ENHRY; CDR2 reads SYGVKD. For the CDR3, the DNA is TGTGCCACCGGTCAGGGACCCGCGTCTTACGAGCAGTACGTC. Its translation: CATGQGPASYEQYV.

V gene TRBV5-5 combines with J gene TRBJ2-7; no clear D gene. Germline V gene lookup returns CDR1 SGHKS and CDR2 YYEKEE (reference sequence). The CDR3 has 13 amino acids. Trimming removed 0 bases from V and 4 bases from J, with 8 bases in between. CDR3 DNA sequence: TGTGCCAGCAGCTTGGCTCTTGTGTACGAGCAGTACTTC. The encoded protein is CASSLALVYEQYF.